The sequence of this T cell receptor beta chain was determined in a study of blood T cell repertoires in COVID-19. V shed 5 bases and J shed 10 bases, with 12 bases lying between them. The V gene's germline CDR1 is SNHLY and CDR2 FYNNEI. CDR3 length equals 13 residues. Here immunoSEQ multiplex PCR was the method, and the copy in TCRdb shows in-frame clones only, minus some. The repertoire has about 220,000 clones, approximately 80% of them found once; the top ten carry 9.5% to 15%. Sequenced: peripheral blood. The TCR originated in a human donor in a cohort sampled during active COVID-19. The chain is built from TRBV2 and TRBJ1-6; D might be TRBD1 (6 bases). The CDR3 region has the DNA TGTGCCAGCAGTCGGGCAGGGGACTCACCCCTCCACTTT. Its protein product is CASSRAGDSPLHF.